This T cell receptor beta chain was sequenced during a study of blood T cell repertoires in COVID-19. At the level of the study: The origin of the acute and convalescent COVID-19 samples was the United States, Italy and Spain. T cells, B-cell-depleted T cells, or PBMCs supplied cDNA or gDNA.

V was cut by 6 bases and J by 5 bases, with 13 bases left in between. CDR3 length equals 13 residues. Original analysis: Estimation of nucleated cell counts relied on the amplification of reference gene primers. Produced via immunoSEQ multiplex PCR; TCRdb's table is partial and in-frame only. V, J and clone size derive from that table, while D and trimming were established from the DNA sequence. Of about 110,000 clones listed, about 88% are singletons. J is TRBJ2-5 and V is TRBV12-3 or TRBV12-4; D uncertain. The sample comprised peripheral blood. This receptor was obtained from a human donor in a cohort sampled during active COVID-19. Here the CDR3 DNA reads TGTGCCAGCAGCCTCTCCCTATCGGAGACCCAGTACTTC. Protein sequence: CASSLSLSETQYF.